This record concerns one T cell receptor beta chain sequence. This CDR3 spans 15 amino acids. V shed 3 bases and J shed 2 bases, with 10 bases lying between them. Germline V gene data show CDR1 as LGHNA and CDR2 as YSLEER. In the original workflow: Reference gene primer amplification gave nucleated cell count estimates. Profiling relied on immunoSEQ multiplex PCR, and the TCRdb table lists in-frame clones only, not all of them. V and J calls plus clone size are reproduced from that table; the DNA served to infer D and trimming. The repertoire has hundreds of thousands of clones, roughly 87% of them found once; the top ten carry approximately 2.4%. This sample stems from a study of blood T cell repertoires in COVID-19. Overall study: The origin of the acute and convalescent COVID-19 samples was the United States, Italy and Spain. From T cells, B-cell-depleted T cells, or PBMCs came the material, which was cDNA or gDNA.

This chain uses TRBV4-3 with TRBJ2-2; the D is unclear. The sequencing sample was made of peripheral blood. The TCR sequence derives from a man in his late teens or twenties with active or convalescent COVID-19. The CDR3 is CASSQEHYNTGELFF. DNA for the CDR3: TGCGCCAGCAGCCAGGAACACTACAACACCGGGGAGCTGTTTTTT.